Shown below are 3 T cell receptor beta chains from a single sample sequenced in a study of CD8 T cells in ankylosing spondylitis. TCRdb recomputed calls from the 5' RACE reads with MiXCR, one row per CDR3 protein. The sample contains around 250,000 distinct CDR3 sequences, over 15% of which appear only once. The source material was blood, either unsorted or a sorted T cell fraction (not recorded which). The receptors come from a male donor with ankylosing spondylitis or in good health (not recorded which).

This clonotype came up many times. The rearrangement joins TRBV29-1 to TRBJ2-1, with D unresolved. The CDR3 covers 13 residues. Germline CDR1 reads SQVTM; CDR2 reads ANQGSEA. The V and J ends lost 3 bases and 4 bases respectively, with 10 bases between them. CDR3 DNA sequence: TGCAGCGTTGATGGAAGGGATTACAATGAGCAGTTCTTC. Its protein is CSVDGRDYNEQFF.

This clonotype has a count of ten or more. The CDR3 nucleotides read TGCGCCAGCAGCTTACAACAGGACGAGCAGTTCTTC. Amino acid sequence: CASSLQQDEQFF. V and J are TRBV5-1 and TRBJ2-1; TRBD1 might be the D (5 bases). CDR3 size: 12 residues. Looked up from germline, CDR1 is SGHRS and CDR2 is YFSETQ. The V end lost 2 bases, the J end lost 10 bases, and 10 bases lay between the germline ends.

The sample holds a few counts of this clonotype. The chain employs TRBV5-1 and TRBJ2-2, with D hard to call. The CDR3 runs 16 residues. Germline-derived CDR1 and CDR2 are SGHRS and YFSETQ. V was shortened by 0 bases and J by 3 bases, with 12 bases between the two germline ends. CDR3 in DNA: TGCGCCAGCAGCTTGGGGCCGCTGGGTGACACCGGGGAGCTGTTTTTT. As protein: CASSLGPLGDTGELFF.